The clone carrying this T cell receptor (beta chain) was picked up many times. The data stem from a study of T cells in Graves' hyperthyroidism and ophthalmopathy. The investigators amplified TCR beta CDR3 regions from RNA transcripts. The study used the HTBI primer set for a first-round RT-PCR of the TCR CDR3. One entry per CDR3 protein, called by TCRdb with MiXCR from the multiplex PCR reads. The repertoire holds more than 350,000 distinct CDR3 sequences, with roughly a sixth as singletons. The V gene lost 8 bases and the J gene lost 3 bases, with 25 bases spanning the gap. In germline, CDR1 is LNHDA, CDR2 SQIVND (reference sequence). CDR3 length: 17 amino acids.

Sequenced material: blood. The V call is TRBV19, the J call TRBJ1-1; D unclear. This sequence originates from a woman aged 25-40 years with Graves' hyperthyroidism that later progressed to Graves' ophthalmopathy. The chain's CDR3 is CASSGRGRGAAYTEAFF. CDR3 in DNA: TGTGCCAGTTCCGGTCGCGGACGGGGAGCGGCGTACACTGAAGCTTTCTTT. The full variable domain, with the rest looked up from reference TRBV19 and TRBJ1-1, is DGGITQSPKYLFRKEGQNVTLSCEQNLNHDAMYWYRQDPGQGLRLIYYSQIVNDFQKGDIAEGYSVSREKKESFPLTVTSAQKNPTAFYLCASSGRGRGAAYTEAFFGQGTRLTVV.